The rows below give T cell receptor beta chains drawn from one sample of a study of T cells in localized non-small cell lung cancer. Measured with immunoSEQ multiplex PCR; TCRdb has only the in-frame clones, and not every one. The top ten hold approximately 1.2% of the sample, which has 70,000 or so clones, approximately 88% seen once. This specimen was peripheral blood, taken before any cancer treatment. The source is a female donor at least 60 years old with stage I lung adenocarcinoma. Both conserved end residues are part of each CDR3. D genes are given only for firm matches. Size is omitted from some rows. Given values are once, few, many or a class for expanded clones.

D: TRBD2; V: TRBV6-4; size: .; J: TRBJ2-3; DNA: TGTGCCAGCAGTGACCCAGCGGGGGGCACAGATACGCAGTATTTT; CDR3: CASSDPAGGTDTQYF
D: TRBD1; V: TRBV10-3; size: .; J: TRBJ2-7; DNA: TGTGCCATCAGCCACCCGGACGGGACAGGGAAAAACGAGCAGTACTTC; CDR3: CAISHPDGTGKNEQYF
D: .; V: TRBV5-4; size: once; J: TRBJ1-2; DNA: TGTGCCAGCAGCTTAGGGGGTTCTGGTGGAACTAACTATGGCTACACCTTC; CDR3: CASSLGGSGGTNYGYTF
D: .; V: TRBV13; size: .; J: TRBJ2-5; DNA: TGTGCCAGCAGCTTAGGCAGGGAAGCACGGACCCAGTACTTC; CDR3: CASSLGREARTQYF
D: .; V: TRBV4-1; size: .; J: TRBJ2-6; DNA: TGCGCCAGCAGCCAAGATCCCCCCAGGATGGGTGGGGCCAACGTCCTGACTTTC; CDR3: CASSQDPPRMGGANVLTF
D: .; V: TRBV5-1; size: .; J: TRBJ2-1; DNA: TGCGCCAGCAGCTCCACCTCCTACAATGAGCAGTTCTTC; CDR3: CASSSTSYNEQFF
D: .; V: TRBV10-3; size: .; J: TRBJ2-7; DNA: TGTGCCATCCTAAGCCAGCGGTCCTACGAGCAGTACTTC; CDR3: CAILSQRSYEQYF
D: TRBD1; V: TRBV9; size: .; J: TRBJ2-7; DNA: TGTGCCAGCAGCGCACTGGACAGGGGATACGAGCAGTACTTC; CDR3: CASSALDRGYEQYF
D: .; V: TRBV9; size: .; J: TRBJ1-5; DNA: TGTGCCAGCAGTGCAGACGGGGGACAGCCCCAGCATTTT; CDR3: CASSADGGQPQHF
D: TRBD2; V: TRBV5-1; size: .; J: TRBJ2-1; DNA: TGCGCCAGCTCTACGGCGGGGGGCGACAATGAGCAGTTCTTC; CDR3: CASSTAGGDNEQFF
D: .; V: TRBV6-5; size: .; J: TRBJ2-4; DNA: TGTGCCAGCAGCCCGGACGAGGGATCCCCGTACTTC; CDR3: CASSPDEGSPYF
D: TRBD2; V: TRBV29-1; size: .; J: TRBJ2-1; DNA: TGCAGCGTTGCTCTCGGACTAGCCGACAATGAGCAGTTCTTC; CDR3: CSVALGLADNEQFF
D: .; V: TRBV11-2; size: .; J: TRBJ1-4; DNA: TGTGCCAGCAGCTTCCCCGGGGGAAATAATGAAAAACTGTTTTTT; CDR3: CASSFPGGNNEKLFF
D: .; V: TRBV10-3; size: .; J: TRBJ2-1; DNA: TGTGCCATCAGTGACCCTAGACTCCTCTCCAATGAGCAGTTCTTC; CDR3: CAISDPRLLSNEQFF
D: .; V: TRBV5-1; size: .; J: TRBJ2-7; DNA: TGCGCCAGCAGCTTGGCGTTTGGCACAGAATACGAGCAGTACTTC; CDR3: CASSLAFGTEYEQYF
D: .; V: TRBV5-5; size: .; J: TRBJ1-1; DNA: TGTGCCAGCAGCTTTGGCAGCATGAACACTGAAGCTTTCTTT; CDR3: CASSFGSMNTEAFF
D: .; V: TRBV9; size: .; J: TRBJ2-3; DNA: TGTGCCAGCAGCGGGACTCTGATGACAGATACGCAGTATTTT; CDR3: CASSGTLMTDTQYF
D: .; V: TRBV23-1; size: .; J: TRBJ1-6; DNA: TGCGCCAGCAGTCTGAAGTGCGGGACTCTCTATAATTCACCCCTCCACTTT; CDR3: CASSLKCGTLYNSPLHF
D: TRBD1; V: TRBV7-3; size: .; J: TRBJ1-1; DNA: TGTGCCAGCAGCTTAGGGACAGGGGGCCAGAACACTGAAGCTTTCTTT; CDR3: CASSLGTGGQNTEAFF
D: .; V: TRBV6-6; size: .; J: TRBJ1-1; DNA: TGTGCCAGCAGTTACGGGGCCGTAAGAAACACTGAAGCTTTCTTT; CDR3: CASSYGAVRNTEAFF
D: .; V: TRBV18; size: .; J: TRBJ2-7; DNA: TGTGCCAGCTCACCACAACCATCCGACGAGCAGTACTTC; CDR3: CASSPQPSDEQYF
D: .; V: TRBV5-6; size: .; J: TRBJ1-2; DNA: TGTGCCAGCAGCCCTCGGGGGGGGAACTATGGCTACACCTTC; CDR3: CASSPRGGNYGYTF
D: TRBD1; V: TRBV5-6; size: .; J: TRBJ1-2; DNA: TGTGCCAGCAGCTCGGGACAGGGGTATGGCTACACCTTC; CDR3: CASSSGQGYGYTF
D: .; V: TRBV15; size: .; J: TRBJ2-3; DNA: TGTGCCACCAGCACCAGGGGGGTTGATACGCAGTATTTT; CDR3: CATSTRGVDTQYF
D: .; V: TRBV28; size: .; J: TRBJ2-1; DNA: TGTGCCAGCAGTTGGAGGGACACCCTCTCCTACAATGAGCAGTTCTTC; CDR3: CASSWRDTLSYNEQFF
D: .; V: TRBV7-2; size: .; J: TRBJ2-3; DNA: TGTGCCAGCAGCCCCCGAGGGGGTGGGGCCACAGATACGCAGTATTTT; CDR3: CASSPRGGGATDTQYF
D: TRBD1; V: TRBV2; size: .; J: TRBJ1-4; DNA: TGTGCCAGCAGCCTACAGGGGGAAAAACTGTTTTTT; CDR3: CASSLQGEKLFF
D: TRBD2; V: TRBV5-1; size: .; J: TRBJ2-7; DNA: TGCGCCAGCAGCCCGGGACTAGCGGGAGAGAGCGAGCAGTACTTC; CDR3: CASSPGLAGESEQYF
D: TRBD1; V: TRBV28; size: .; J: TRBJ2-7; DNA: TGTGCCAGCGTGGACAGGGCCCGCGAGCAGTACTTC; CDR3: CASVDRAREQYF
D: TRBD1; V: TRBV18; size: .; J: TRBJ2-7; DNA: TGTGCCAGCTCACCCGGGACAGGGAGGAGGATCTCCTACGAGCAGTACTTC; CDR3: CASSPGTGRRISYEQYF
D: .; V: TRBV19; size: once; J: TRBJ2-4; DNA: TGTGCCAGTAGTCAAACAGGGTTAATGTACATTCAGTACTTC; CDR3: CASSQTGLMYIQYF
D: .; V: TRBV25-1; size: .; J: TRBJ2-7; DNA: TGTGCCAGCAGTGAAAACGTTACCCCCTACGAGCAGTACTTC; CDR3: CASSENVTPYEQYF
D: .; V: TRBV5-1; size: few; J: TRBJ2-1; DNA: TGCGCCAGCAGCTCCGGGACTCCCGGAATCGATGAGCAGTTCTTC; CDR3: CASSSGTPGIDEQFF
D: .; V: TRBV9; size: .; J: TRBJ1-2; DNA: TGTGCCAGCAGCGCCTCAGTTAAACCATCCTATGGCTACACCTTC; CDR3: CASSASVKPSYGYTF
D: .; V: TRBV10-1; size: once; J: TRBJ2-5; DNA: TGCGCCAGCAGTGCTAGGATCCAAGAGACCCAGTACTTC; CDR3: CASSARIQETQYF